A single sample is the source of the 18 T cell receptor beta chains below, sequenced in a study of T cell responses to AZD1222 COVID-19 vaccine. Using immunoSEQ multiplex PCR, the repertoire was profiled, and TCRdb retains in-frame clones only, with some absent. Of some 130,000 clones listed, more than 85% were seen once; the top ten hold just over 3%. The material sequenced was peripheral blood, taken on day 0 of AZD1222 vaccination. Source of these receptors: an adult in good health.

The CDR3 protein is CASSFYGSSYNEQFF. CDR3 DNA: TGTGCCAGCAGTTTCTACGGGAGCTCCTACAATGAGCAGTTCTTC. The chain links TRBV27 to TRBJ2-1, with D perhaps TRBD2 (6 bases). V lost 3 bases and J 0 bases, leaving 9 bases between the germline ends. CDR3 size: 15 residues. Germline V gene sequence: CDR1 MNHEY, CDR2 SMNVEV (reference sequence).

V gene TRBV19 combines with J gene TRBJ2-2; D is unclear. Trimming took 5 bases from V and 5 from J, leaving 12 bases between them. The length of the CDR3 is 14 residues. The germline V gene encodes CDR1 LNHDA and CDR2 SQIVND (reference sequence). The CDR3 loop is CASSLRLWTGELFF. The CDR3 DNA is TGTGCCAGTAGTTTAAGGCTATGGACCGGGGAGCTGTTTTTT.

The V gene is TRBV19, the J gene TRBJ2-2, with TRBD2 identical over 8 bases. Germline CDR1 and CDR2: LNHDA and SQIVND (reference sequence). The J segment lost 0 bases and the V segment lost 8 bases, leaving 5 bases of the junction unmatched. The CDR3 loop spans 15 amino acids. The CDR3 DNA sequence: TGTGCCAGTTCTACGGGACTAGCGAACACCGGGGAGCTGTTTTTT. This gives the protein CASSTGLANTGELFF.

A remark on this clone: Different DNA sequences within this sample yield the same CDR3. The gene calls are TRBV18 and TRBJ1-5; D gene unclear. The CDR3 is 13 amino acids. CDR1 and CDR2 (germline): KGHSH, LQKENI. V dropped 6 bases and J dropped 1 base, with 7 bases sitting between them. CDR3 in DNA: TGTGCCAGCTCCCCGGACAGCAATCAGCCCCAGCATTTT. Its protein product is CASSPDSNQPQHF.

The genes are TRBV28 and TRBJ2-5; TRBD2 is a possible D gene (5 bases). Trimming took 2 bases from V and 5 from J, leaving 15 bases between them. The CDR3 is 15 residues long. Germline loops: CDR1 MDHEN, CDR2 SYDVKM. The CDR3 here is CASSLGDLGGETQYF. CDR3 nucleotides: TGTGCCAGCAGTTTAGGCGACTTAGGCGGGGAGACCCAGTACTTC.

This clone appeared a single time. V usage is TRBV19 and J usage is TRBJ1-1, with 7 bases fitting TRBD1. The junction had 9 bases not matched to a gene; V was cut back by 5 bases and J by 3 bases. The CDR3 extends over 15 amino acids. Germline assignment: CDR1 LNHDA and CDR2 SQIVND (reference sequence). CDR3 amino acids: CASSLADRRDTEAFF. In DNA, the CDR3 is TGTGCCAGTAGTCTGGCGGACAGGAGGGACACTGAAGCTTTCTTT. Full variable domain (remainder filled in from reference TRBV19 and TRBJ1-1): DGGITQSPKYLFRKEGQNVTLSCEQNLNHDAMYWYRQDPGQGLRLIYYSQIVNDFQKGDIAEGYSVSREKKESFPLTVTSAQKNPTAFYLCASSLADRRDTEAFFGQGTRLTVV.

The chain recombines TRBV7-8 with TRBJ2-1; no definite D call. The CDR3 extends over 16 amino acids. Trimming removed 2 bases at V and 0 bases at J, with 11 bases between. The V gene's germline CDR1 is SGHVS and CDR2 FQNEAQ. CDR3 bases: TGTGCCAGCAGCTTACGCCGCCTAAGCTCCTACAATGAGCAGTTCTTC. It codes for CASSLRRLSSYNEQFF.

This chain uses TRBV7-3 with TRBJ2-1; TRBD2 might be the D (6 bases). The CDR3 is made up of 15 amino acids. Trimming took off 5 bases at V and 1 base at J, with 12 bases between the two ends. Germline V gene lookup returns CDR1 SGHTA and CDR2 FQGTGA. The CDR3, as DNA: TGTGCCAGCAGCCGCCTAGCGAATTCCTACAATGAGCAGTTCTTC. Its translation: CASSRLANSYNEQFF. Full variable domain (missing parts from reference TRBV7-3 and TRBJ2-1): GAGVSQTPSNKVTEKGKYVELRCDPISGHTALYWYRQSLGQGPEFLIYFQGTGAADDSGLPNDRFFAVRPEGSVSTLKIQRTERGDSAVYLCASSRLANSYNEQFFGPGTRLTVL.

The CDR3 loop is CASSFLGAAGELFF. The CDR3 DNA reads as TGTGCCAGCAGCTTCCTGGGGGCGGCCGGGGAGCTGTTTTTT. The chain is built from TRBV5-6 and TRBJ2-2, with D maybe TRBD1 (6 bases). This CDR3 comprises 14 residues. Germline CDR1 reads SGHDT; CDR2 reads YYEEEE. V was trimmed by 2 bases and J by 6 bases, leaving 11 bases between them.

This clone was counted a single time. V gene TRBV19 combines with J gene TRBJ2-2; D possibly matches TRBD1 or TRBD2 (5 bases each). The CDR3 loop spans 17 amino acids. Between the trimmed V and J ends, which lost 1 base and 4 bases, there was a span of 16 bases. Looked up from germline, CDR1 is LNHDA and CDR2 is SQIVND (reference sequence). The CDR3, as DNA: TGTGCCAGTAGTATAGGTTGGGGGAGAGGTGGCACCGGGGAGCTGTTTTTT. The encoded protein is CASSIGWGRGGTGELFF.

This clone has a handful of counts. This sequence joins TRBV6-2 or TRBV6-3 and TRBJ1-1; D is uncertain. Per germline, CDR1 MNHEY and CDR2 SVGEGT. Trimming pared 2 bases from V and 0 bases from J, leaving 4 bases between. CDR3 length equals 13 residues. CDR3 bases: TGTGCCAGCAGTTACATTCTGAACACTGAAGCTTTCTTT. This gives the protein CASSYILNTEAFF.

CDR3 region: CSVTASQGTEAFF. CDR3 DNA: TGCAGCGTCACCGCCTCGCAGGGGACTGAAGCTTTCTTT. The chain links TRBV29-1 to TRBJ1-1, with D perhaps TRBD1 (6 bases). The germline V and J ends were trimmed by 6 bases and 5 bases, with 16 bases remaining between them. The CDR3 is 13 residues long. The germline V gene has CDR1 SQVTM and CDR2 ANQGSEA.

This clone was detected only a few times. V usage is TRBV6-1 and J usage is TRBJ1-2; 7 bases fit TRBD1. With 1 base clipped from V and 3 bases from J, the junction kept 8 bases outside the gene matches. This CDR3 is built from 16 residues. The germline CDR1 and CDR2 sequences are MNHNS and SASEGT. The CDR3 here is CASSEEQGWVDYGYTF. The DNA for the CDR3 is TGTGCCAGCAGTGAAGAACAGGGGTGGGTCGACTATGGCTACACCTTC.

This sequence joins TRBV7-9 and TRBJ1-1, with D perhaps TRBD1 (5 bases). V was cut by 1 base and J by 5 bases, with 8 bases left in between. The CDR3 is made up of 13 amino acids. In germline, CDR1 is SEHNR, CDR2 FQNEAQ (reference sequence). CDR3 protein: CASSLEPGTEAFF. The CDR3 DNA reads TGTGCCAGCAGCTTAGAACCAGGGACTGAAGCTTTCTTT.

J is TRBJ2-6 and V is TRBV11-3, with D unclear. The CDR3 has 17 amino acids. Germline V gene data show CDR1 as SGHNT and CDR2 as YENEEA. V was trimmed by 5 bases and J by 0 bases, leaving 14 bases between them. In DNA, the CDR3 is TGTGCCAGCAGCCCCGCCCCCACTATCTCTGGGGCCAACGTCCTGACTTTC. Its protein is CASSPAPTISGANVLTF.

The CDR3 nucleotides read TGTGCCAGCAGCCAAGATAGGAGGGGCAGGACAGATACGCAGTATTTT. Protein product: CASSQDRRGRTDTQYF. This sequence joins TRBV14 and TRBJ2-3, with D maybe TRBD2 (6 bases). Germline V gene data show CDR1 as SGHDN and CDR2 as FVKESK. The V end lost 0 bases, the J end lost 3 bases, and 13 bases lay between the germline ends. CDR3 length equals 16 residues.

This chain joins TRBV7-2 and TRBJ1-1; unclear D gene. The germline V gene has CDR1 SGHTA and CDR2 FQGNSA. The CDR3 has 15 amino acids. V was pared by 10 bases and J by 1 base, with 19 bases between. This CDR3 reads CAKDRAERGNTEAFF. CDR3 nucleotide sequence: TGTGCCAAAGACCGGGCCGAGCGTGGGAACACTGAAGCTTTCTTT.

The chain has TRBV3-1 (or the pseudogene TRBV3-2) and TRBJ2-1, with D perhaps being TRBD1 or TRBD2 (5 bases each). The V end lost 3 bases, the J end lost 4 bases, and 13 bases lay between the germline ends. Germline-derived CDR1 and CDR2 are LGHDT and YNNKEL (reference sequence). The CDR3 has 15 residues. The CDR3 DNA is TGTGCCAGCAGCCAGGTTCAAGGGGAGTACAATGAGCAGTTCTTC. Translation: CASSQVQGEYNEQFF.